This TCR beta chain stems from a study of T cell responses to AZD1222 COVID-19 vaccine. Study results and caveats: Reportedly, nearly half of unique spike TCRs recognized epitopes outside B.1.351/B.1.1.7 mutations.

The assay was immunoSEQ multiplex PCR, and TCRdb's table has in-frame clones only and misses some. Of under 130,000 clones detected, 90% appear once; the ten largest clones hold 4.8%. The CDR3 is made up of 13 amino acids. Germline V gene sequence: CDR1 SGDLS, CDR2 YYNGEE. Trimming removed 0 bases at V and 2 bases at J, with 5 bases between. On this clone: The target antigen is unknown.

The clonotype was recovered from an adult in good health. The sample here was peripheral blood, taken on day 0 of AZD1222 vaccination. This chain joins TRBV9 and TRBJ1-2; D is ambiguous. This chain's CDR3 is CASSVVGNYGYTF. CDR3 DNA sequence: TGTGCCAGCAGCGTAGTGGGGAACTATGGCTACACCTTC. Filled out from reference TRBV9 and TRBJ1-2, the complete variable domain reads DSGVTQTPKHLITATGQRVTLRCSPRSGDLSVYWYQQSLDQGLQFLIQYYNGEERAKGNILERFSAQQFPDLHSELNLSSLELGDSALYFCASSVVGNYGYTFGSGTRLTVV.